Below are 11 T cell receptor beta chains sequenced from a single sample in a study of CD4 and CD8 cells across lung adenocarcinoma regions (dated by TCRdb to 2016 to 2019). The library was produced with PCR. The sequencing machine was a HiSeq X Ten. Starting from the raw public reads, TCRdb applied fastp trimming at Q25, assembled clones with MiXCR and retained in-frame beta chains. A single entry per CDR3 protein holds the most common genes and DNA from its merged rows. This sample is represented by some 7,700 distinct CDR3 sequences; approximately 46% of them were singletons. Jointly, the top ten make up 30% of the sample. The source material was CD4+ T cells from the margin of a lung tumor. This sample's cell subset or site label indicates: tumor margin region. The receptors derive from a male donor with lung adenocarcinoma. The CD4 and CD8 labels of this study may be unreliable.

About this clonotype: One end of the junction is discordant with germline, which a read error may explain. DNA for the CDR3: TGTGCCGGCAGTCCCCGGGGGGGCAAGGCCCAGTACTTC. This codes for CAGSPRGGKAQYF. The gene calls are TRBV27 and TRBJ2-5; 8 bases map to TRBD2. This CDR3 contains 13 residues. The V gene's germline CDR1 is MNHEY and CDR2 SMNVEV (reference sequence).

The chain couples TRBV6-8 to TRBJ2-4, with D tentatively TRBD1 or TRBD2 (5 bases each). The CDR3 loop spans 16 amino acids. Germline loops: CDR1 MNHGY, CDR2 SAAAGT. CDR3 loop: CASRVPRQGAKDTQYF. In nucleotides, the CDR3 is TGTGCGAGCCGTGTCCCCAGGCAGGGAGCCAAAGATACGCAGTACTTC.

CDR3 bases: TGTGCCAGCAGTTTAGGAGGCCGTGAAGCTTTCTTT. It translates to CASSLGGREAFF. The chain recombines TRBV27 with TRBJ1-1, with D unresolved. Deletions cut 2 bases from V and 7 bases from J, with 8 bases between. Germline lookup yields CDR1 MNHEY and CDR2 SMNVEV (reference sequence). The CDR3 consists of 12 residues.

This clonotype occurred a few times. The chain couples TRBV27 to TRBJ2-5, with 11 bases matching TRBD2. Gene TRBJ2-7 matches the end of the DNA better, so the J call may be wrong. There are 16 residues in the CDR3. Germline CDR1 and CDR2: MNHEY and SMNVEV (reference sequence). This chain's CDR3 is CASSSPGLAGSYEQYF. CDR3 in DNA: TGTGCCAGCAGTTCACCCGGACTAGCGGGCTCTTACGAGCAGTACTTC.

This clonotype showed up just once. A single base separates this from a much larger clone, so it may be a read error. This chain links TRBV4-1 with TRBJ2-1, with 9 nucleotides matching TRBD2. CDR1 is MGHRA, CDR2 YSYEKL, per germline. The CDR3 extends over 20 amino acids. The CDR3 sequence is CASSQIPGLAGWDRYSEQFF. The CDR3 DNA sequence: TGCGCCAGCAGTCAAATCCCGGGACTAGCAGGCTGGGATAGGTACAGTGAGCAGTTCTTC.

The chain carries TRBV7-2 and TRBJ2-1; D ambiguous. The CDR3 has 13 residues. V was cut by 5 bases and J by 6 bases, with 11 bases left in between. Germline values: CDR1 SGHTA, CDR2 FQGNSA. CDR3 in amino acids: CASSTWQRNEQFF. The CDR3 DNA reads TGTGCCAGCAGCACATGGCAGCGCAATGAGCAGTTCTTC.

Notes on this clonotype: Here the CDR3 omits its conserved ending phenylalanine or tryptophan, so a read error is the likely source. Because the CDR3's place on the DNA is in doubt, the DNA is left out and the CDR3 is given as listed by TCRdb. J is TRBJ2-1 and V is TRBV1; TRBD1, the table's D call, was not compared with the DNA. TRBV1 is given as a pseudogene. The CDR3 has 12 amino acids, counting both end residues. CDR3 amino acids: CPAARHPGTSAM.

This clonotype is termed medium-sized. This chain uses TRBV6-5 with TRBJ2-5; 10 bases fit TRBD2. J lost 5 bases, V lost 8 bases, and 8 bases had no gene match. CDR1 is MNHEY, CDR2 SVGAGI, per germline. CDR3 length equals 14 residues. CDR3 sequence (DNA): TGTGCCAGCTCAGCGGGAGGGCCATGGGAGACCCAGTACTTC. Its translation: CASSAGGPWETQYF.

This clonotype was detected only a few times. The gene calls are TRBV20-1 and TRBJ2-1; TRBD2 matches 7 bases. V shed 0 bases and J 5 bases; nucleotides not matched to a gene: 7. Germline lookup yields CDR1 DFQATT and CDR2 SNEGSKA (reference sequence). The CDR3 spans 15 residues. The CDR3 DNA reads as TGCAGTGCTAGAGACAGGACTAGAGGTAACAATGAGCAGTTCTTC. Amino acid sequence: CSARDRTRGNNEQFF.

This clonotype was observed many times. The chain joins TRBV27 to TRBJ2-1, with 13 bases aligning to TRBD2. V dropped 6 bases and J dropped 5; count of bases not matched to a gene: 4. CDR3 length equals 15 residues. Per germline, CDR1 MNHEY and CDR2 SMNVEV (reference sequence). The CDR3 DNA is TGTGCCAGCAGATCCGGGACTAGCGGGAACAATGAGCAGTTCTTC. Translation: CASRSGTSGNNEQFF.

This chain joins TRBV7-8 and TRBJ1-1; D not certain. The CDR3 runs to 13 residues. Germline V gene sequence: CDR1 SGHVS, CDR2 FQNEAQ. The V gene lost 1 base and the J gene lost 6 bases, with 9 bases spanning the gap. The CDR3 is CASSLGPFAEAFF. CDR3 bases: TGTGCCAGCAGCTTAGGCCCGTTCGCTGAAGCTTTCTTT.